The clone carrying this T cell receptor (beta chain) was seen many times. Through Arm-PCR of CDR3 regions and iRepertoire HTBI primers, TCR beta libraries were built. TCRdb fed the multiplex PCR reads into MiXCR, producing one record per CDR3 protein. The repertoire holds 350,000 to 550,000 distinct CDR3 sequences, with roughly 15% as singletons. V was shortened by 6 bases and J by 1 base, with 22 bases between the two germline ends. The CDR3 loop spans 17 amino acids. In germline, CDR1 is SGHAT, CDR2 FQNNGV. The sample is drawn from a study of regulatory T cells in long-lasting Graves disease. As to time point: newly diagnosed GD, antithyroid drugs for less than 3 months. From PBMCs, RNA was extracted and then used to make the TCR library. This sample was also put to use in a study of T cells in Graves' hyperthyroidism and ophthalmopathy.

Specimen: peripheral blood mononuclear cells (PBMCs), collected at new diagnosis, from a patient treated with antithyroid drugs. V is TRBV11-2 and J is TRBJ2-7, with D perhaps matching TRBD1 or TRBD2 (5 bases each). This clonotype was obtained from a woman aged 18-29 years with Graves disease. CDR3 DNA: TGTGCCAGCAGTAAGGGGCCGGGGTCGTCCCCATCCTACGAGCAGTACTTC. Encoded protein: CASSKGPGSSPSYEQYF.